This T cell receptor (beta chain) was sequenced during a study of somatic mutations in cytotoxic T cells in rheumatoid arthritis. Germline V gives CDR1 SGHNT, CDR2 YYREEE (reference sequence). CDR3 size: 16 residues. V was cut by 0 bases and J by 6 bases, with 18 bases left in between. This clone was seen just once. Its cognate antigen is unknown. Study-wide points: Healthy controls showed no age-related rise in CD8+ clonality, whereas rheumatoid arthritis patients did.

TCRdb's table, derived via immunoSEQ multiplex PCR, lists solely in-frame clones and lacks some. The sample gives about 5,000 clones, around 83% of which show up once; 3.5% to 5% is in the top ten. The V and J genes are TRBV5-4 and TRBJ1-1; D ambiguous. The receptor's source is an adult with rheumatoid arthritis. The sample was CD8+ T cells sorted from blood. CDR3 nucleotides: TGTGCCAGCAGCTTGGAGTCTGGGTTCTCCCAGGCTGAAGCTTTCTTT. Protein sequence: CASSLESGFSQAEAFF.